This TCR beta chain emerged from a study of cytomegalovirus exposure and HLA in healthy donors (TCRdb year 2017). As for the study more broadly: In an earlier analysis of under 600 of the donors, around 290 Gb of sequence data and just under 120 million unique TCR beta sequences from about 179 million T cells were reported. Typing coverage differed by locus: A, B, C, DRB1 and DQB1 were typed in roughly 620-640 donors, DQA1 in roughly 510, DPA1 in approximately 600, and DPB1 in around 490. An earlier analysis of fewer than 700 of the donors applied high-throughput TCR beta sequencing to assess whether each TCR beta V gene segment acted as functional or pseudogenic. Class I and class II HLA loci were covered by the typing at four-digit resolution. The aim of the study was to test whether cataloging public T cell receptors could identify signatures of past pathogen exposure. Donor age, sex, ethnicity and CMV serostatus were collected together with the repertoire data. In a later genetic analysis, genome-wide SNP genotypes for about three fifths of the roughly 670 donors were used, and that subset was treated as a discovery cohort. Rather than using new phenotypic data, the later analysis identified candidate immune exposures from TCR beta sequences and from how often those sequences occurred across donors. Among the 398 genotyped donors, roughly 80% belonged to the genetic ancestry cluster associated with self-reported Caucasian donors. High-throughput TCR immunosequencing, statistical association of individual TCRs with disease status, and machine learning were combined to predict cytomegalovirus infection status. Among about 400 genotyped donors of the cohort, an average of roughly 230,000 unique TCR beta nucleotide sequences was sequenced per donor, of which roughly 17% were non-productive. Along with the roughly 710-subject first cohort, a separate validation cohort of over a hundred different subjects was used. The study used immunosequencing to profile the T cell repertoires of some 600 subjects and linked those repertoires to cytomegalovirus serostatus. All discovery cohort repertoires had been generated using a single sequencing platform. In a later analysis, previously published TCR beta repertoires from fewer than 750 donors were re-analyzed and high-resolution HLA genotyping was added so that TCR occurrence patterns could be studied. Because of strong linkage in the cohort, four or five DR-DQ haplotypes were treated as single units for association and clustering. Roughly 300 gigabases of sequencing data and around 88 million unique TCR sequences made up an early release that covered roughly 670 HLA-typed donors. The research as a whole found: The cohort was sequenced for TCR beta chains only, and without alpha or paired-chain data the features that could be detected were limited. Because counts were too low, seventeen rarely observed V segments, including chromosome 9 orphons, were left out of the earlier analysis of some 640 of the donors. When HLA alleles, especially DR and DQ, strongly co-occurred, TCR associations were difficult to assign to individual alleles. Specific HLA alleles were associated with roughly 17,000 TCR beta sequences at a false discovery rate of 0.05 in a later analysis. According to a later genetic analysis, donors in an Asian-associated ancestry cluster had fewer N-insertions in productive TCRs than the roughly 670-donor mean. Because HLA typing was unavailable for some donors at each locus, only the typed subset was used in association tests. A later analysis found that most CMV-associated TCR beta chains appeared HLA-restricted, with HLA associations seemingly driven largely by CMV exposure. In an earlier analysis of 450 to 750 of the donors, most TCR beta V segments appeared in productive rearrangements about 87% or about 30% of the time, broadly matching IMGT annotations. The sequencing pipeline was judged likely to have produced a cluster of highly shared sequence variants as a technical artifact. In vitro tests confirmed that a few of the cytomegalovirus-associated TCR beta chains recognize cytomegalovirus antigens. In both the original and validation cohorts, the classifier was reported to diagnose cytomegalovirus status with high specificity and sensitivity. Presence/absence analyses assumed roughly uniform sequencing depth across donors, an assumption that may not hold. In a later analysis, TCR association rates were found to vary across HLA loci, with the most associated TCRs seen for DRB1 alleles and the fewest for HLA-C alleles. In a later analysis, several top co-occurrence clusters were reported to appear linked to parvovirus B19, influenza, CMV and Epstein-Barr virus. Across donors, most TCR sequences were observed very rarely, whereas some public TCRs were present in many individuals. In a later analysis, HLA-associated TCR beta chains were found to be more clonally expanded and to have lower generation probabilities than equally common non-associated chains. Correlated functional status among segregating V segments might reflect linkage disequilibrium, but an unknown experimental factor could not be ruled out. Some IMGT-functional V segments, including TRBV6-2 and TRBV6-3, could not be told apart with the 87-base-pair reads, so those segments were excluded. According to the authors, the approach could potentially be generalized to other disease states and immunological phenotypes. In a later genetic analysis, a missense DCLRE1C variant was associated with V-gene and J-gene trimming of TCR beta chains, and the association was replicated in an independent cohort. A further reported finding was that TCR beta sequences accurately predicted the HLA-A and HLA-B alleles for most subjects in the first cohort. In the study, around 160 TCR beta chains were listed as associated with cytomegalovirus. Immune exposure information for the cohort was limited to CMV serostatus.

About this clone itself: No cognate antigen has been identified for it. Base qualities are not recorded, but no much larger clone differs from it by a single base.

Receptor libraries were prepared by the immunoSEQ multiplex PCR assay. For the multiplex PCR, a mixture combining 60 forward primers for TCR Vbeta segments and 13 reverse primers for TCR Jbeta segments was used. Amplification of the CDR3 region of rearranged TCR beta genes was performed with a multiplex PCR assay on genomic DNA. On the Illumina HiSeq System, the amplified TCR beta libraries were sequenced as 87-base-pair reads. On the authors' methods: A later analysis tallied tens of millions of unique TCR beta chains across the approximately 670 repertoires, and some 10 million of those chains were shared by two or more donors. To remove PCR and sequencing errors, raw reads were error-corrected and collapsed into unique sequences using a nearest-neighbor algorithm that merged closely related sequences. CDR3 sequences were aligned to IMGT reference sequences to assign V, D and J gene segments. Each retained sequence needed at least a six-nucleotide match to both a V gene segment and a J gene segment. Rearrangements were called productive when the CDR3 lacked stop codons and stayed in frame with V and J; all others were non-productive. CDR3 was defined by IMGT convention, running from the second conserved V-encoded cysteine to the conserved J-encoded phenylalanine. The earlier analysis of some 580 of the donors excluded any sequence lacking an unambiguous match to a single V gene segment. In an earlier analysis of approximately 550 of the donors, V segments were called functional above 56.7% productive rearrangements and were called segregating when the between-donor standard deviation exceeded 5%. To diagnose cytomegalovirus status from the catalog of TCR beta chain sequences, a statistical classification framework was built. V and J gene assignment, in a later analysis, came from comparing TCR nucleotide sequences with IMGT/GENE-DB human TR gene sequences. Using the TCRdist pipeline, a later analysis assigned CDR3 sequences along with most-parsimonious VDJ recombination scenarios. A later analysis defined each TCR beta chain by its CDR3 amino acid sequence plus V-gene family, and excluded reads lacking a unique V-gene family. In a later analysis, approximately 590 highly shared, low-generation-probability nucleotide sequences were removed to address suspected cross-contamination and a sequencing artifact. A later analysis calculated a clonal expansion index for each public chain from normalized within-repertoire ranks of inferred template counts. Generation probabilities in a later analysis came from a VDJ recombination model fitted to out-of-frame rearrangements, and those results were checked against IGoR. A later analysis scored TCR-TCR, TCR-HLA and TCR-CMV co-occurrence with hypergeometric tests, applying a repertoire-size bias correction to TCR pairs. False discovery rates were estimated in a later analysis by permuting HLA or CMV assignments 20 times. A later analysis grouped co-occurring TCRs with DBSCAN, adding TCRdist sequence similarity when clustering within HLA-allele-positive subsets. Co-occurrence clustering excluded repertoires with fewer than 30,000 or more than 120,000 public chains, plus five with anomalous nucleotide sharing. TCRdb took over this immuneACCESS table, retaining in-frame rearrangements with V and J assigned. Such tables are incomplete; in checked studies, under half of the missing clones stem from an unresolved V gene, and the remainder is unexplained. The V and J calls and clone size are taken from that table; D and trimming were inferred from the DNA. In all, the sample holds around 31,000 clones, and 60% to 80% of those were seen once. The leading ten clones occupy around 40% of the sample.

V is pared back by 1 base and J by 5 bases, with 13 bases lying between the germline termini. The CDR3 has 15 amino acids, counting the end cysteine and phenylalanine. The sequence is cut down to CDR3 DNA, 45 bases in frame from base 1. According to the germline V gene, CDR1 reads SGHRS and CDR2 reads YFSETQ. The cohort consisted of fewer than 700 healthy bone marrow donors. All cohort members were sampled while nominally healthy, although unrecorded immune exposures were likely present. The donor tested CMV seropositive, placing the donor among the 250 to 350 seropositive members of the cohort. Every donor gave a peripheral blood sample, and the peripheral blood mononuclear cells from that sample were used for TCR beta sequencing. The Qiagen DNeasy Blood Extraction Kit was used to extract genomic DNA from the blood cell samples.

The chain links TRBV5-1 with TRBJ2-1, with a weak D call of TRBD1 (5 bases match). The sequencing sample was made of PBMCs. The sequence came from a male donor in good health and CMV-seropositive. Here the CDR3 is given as CASSLKQGRHNEQFF. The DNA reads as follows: TGCGCCAGCAGCTTGAAGCAGGGTCGACACAATGAGCAGTTCTTC.